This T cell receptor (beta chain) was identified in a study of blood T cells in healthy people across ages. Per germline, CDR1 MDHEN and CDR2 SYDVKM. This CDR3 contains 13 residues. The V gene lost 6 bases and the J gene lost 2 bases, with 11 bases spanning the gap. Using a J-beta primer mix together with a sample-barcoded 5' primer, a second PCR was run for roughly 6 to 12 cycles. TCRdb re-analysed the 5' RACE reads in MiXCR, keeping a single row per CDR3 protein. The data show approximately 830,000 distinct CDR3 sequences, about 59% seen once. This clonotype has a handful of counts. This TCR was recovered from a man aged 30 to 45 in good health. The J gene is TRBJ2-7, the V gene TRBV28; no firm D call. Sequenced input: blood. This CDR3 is CASSIRRTYEQYF. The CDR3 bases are TGTGCCAGCAGCATCCGACGTACCTACGAGCAGTACTTC. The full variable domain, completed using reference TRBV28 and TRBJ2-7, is DVKVTQSSRYLVKRTGEKVFLECVQDMDHENMFWYRQDPGLGLRLIYFSYDVKMKEKGDIPEGYSVSREKKERFSLILESASTNQTSMYLCASSIRRTYEQYFGPGTRLTVT.